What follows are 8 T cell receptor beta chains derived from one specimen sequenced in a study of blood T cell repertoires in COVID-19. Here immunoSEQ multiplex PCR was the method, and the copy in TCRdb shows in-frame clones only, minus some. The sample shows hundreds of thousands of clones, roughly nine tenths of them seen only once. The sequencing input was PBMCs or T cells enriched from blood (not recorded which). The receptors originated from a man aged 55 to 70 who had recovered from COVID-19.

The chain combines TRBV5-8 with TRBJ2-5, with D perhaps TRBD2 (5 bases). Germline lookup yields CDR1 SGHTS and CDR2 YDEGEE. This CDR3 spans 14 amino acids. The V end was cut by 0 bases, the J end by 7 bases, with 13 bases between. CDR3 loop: CASSLGLPGGTQYF. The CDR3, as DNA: TGTGCCAGCAGCTTGGGACTGCCAGGAGGGACCCAGTACTTC.

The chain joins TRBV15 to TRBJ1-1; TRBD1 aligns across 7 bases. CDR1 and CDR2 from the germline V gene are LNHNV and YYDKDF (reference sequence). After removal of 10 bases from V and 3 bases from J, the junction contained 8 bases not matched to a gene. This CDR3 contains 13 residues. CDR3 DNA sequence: TGTGCCATAAACAGGGGTGGGTACACTGAAGCTTTCTTT. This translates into CAINRGGYTEAFF. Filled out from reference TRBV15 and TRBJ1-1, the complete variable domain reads DAMVIQNPRYQVTQFGKPVTLSCSQTLNHNVMYWYQQKSSQAPKLLFHYYDKDFNNEADTPDNFQSRRPNTSFCFLDIRSPGLGDTAMYLCAINRGGYTEAFFGQGTRLTVV.

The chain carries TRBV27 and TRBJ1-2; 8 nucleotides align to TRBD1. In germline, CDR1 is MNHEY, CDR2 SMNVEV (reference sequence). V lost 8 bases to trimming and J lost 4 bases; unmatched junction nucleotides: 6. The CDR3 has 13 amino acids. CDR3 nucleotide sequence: TGTGCCAGCCGGACAGGGTATGGCTATGGCTACACCTTC. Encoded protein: CASRTGYGYGYTF.

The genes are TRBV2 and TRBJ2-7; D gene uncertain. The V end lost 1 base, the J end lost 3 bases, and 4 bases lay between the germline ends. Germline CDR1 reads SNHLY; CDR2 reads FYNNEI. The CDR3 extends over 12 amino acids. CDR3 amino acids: CASSEDIYEQYF. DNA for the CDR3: TGTGCCAGCAGTGAAGATATCTACGAGCAGTACTTC.

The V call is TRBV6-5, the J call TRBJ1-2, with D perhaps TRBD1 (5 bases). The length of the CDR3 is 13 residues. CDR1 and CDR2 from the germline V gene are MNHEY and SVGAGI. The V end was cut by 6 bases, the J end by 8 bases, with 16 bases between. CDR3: CASSQGSAGGYTF. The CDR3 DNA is TGTGCCAGCAGCCAGGGCAGCGCGGGAGGCTACACCTTC.

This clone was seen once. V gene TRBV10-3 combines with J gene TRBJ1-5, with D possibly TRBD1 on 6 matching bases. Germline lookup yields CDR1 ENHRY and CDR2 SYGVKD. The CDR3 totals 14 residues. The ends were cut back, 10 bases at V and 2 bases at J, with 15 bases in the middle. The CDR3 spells CATKDSYRNQPQHF. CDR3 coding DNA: TGTGCCACGAAGGACAGTTATCGCAATCAGCCCCAGCATTTT.

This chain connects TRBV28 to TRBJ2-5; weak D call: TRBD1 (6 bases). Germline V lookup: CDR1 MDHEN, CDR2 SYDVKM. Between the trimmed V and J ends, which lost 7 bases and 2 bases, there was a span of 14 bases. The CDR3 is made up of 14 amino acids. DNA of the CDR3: TGTGCCAGCAAGTTCCCCGGACAGCAAGAGACCCAGTACTTC. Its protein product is CASKFPGQQETQYF. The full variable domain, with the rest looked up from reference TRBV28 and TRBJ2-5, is DVKVTQSSRYLVKRTGEKVFLECVQDMDHENMFWYRQDPGLGLRLIYFSYDVKMKEKGDIPEGYSVSREKKERFSLILESASTNQTSMYLCASKFPGQQETQYFGPGTRLLVL.

The CDR3, as DNA: TGTGCCAGCAGCGTAGAGGGGACAGGAGCGAACACTGAAGCTTTCTTT. Protein: CASSVEGTGANTEAFF. The V and J genes are TRBV9 and TRBJ1-1, with TRBD1 identical over 8 bases. Germline trimming cut 0 bases from V and 1 base from J; bases unmatched to any gene: 5. The CDR3 contains 16 residues. From germline, CDR1 is SGDLS and CDR2 YYNGEE.